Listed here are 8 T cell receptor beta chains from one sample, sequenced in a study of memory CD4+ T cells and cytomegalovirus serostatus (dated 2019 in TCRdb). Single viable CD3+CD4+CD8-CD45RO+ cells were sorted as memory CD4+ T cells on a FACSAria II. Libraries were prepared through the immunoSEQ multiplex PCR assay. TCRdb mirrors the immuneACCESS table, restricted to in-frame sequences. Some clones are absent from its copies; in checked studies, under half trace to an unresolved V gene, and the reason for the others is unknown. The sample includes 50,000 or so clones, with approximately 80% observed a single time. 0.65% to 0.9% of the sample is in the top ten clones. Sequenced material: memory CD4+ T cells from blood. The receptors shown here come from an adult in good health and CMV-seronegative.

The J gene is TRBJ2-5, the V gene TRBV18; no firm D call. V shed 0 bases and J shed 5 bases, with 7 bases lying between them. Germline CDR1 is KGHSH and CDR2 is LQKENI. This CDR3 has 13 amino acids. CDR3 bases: TGTGCCAGCTCACCACCGAAGTCGGAGACCCAGTACTTC. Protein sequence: CASSPPKSETQYF.

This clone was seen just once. CDR3 sequence reads: CASSDRGQTQYF. The DNA for the CDR3 is TGTGCCAGCAGTGACCGGGGACAGACCCAGTACTTC. This sequence joins TRBV2 and TRBJ2-5, with D perhaps TRBD1 or TRBD2 (5 bases each). Germline V gene data show CDR1 as SNHLY and CDR2 as FYNNEI. Trimming took 3 bases from V and 6 from J, leaving 8 bases between them. The CDR3 covers 12 residues.

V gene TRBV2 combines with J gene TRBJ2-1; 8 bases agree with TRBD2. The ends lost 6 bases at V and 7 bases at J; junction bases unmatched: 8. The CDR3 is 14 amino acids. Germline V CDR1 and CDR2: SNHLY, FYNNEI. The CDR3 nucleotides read TGTGCCAGCAGGGTGGGGCTAGCGGGTAATGAGCAGTTCTTC. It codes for CASRVGLAGNEQFF.

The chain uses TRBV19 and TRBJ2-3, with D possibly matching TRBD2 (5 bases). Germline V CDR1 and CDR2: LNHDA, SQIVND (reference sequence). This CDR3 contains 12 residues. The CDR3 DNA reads TGTGCGGTCCGGGGTTCAGCAGATACGCAGTATTTT. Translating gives CAVRGSADTQYF.

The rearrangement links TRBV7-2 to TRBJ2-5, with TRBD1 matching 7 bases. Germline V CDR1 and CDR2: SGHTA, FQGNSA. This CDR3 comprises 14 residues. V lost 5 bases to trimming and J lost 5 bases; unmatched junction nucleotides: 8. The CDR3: CASSRGTVGETQYF. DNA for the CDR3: TGTGCCAGCAGCCGTGGGACAGTAGGGGAGACCCAGTACTTC.

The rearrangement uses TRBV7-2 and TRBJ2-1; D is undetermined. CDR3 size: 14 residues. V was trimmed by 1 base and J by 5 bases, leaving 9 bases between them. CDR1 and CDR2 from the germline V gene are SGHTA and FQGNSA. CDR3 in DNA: TGTGCCAGCAGCTTAGACGGACCAAACAATGAGCAGTTCTTC. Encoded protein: CASSLDGPNNEQFF.

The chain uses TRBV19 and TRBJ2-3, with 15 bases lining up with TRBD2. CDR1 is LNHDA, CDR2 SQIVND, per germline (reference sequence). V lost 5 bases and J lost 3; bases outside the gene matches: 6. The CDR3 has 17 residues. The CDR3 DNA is TGTGCCAGTAGTTCACGGACTAGCGGGGGGGGAACAGATACGCAGTATTTT. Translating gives CASSSRTSGGGTDTQYF.

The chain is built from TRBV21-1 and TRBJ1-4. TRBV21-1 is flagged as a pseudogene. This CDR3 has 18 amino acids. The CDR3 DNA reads TGTGCCAGCAGCAAAGACGGCAGGATCGAGACGGGAAATGAAAAACTGTTTTTT. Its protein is CASSKDGRIETGNEKLFF.